Listed below are T cell receptor beta chains from one sample, sequenced in a study of T cells in Graves' hyperthyroidism and ophthalmopathy. TCRdb reanalysed the multiplex PCR reads using MiXCR and keeps one entry per CDR3 protein. The sample consists of 210,000 or so distinct CDR3 sequences, roughly 15% of them appearing once. Sequenced material: blood. These receptors were collected from a man aged 50 to 59 with Graves' hyperthyroidism. CDR3s include the opening cysteine and the closing phenylalanine or tryptophan. The D gene is left open where the match is weak. The size entry is marked missing in some rows and otherwise reads once, few, many or a size class.

clone_size j_call d_call v_call cdr3_nt cdr3_aa
NA TRBJ2-1 NA TRBV6-1 TGTGCCAGCAGTGAACAAGGCCCGATCGGCCCGGGGTTCTTC CASSEQGPIGPGFF
once TRBJ1-5 NA TRBV20-1 TGCAGTGCTAGTGACAGACCCAATCAGCCCCAGCATTTT CSASDRPNQPQHF
few TRBJ1-6 NA TRBV15 TGTGCCACCAGCACCACTGATTATTCACCCCTCCACTTT CATSTTDYSPLHF
NA TRBJ1-3 NA TRBV5-1 TGCGCCAGCACCGAGGGAAGCTCTGGAAACACCATATATTTT CASTEGSSGNTIYF
many TRBJ2-1 NA TRBV18 TGTGCCAGCTCACCACCTTCCTACAATGAGCAGTTCTTC CASSPPSYNEQFF
NA TRBJ2-2 NA TRBV4-2 TGTGCCAGCAGCCAGCACTGGGGTACAAACACCGGGGAGCTGTTTTTT CASSQHWGTNTGELFF
NA TRBJ1-1 TRBD1 TRBV5-1 TGCGCCAGCAGCTTCGGGCCCGGGACAGGGGGGGCTGAAGCTTTCTTT CASSFGPGTGGAEAFF
many TRBJ2-7 TRBD1 TRBV11-3 TGTGCCAGCAGCCCTACGGGACAGGGGGGGAACGAGCAGTACTTC CASSPTGQGGNEQYF
many TRBJ2-7 NA TRBV28 TGTGCCAGCAGTTTTGGCACCTACGAGCAGTACTTC CASSFGTYEQYF
many TRBJ2-2 NA TRBV3-1 TGTGCCAGCAGCCAGAATAGAATGGCCGGGGAGCTGTTTTTT CASSQNRMAGELFF
many TRBJ2-7 NA TRBV28 TGTGCCAGCAGTTCCCGGATCTCCTACGAGCAGTACTTC CASSSRISYEQYF
NA TRBJ2-3 TRBD2 TRBV6-4 TGTGCCAGCAGTTCCAAGGGACTAGCGGGAGGGTATACGCAGTATTTT CASSSKGLAGGYTQYF
many TRBJ1-3 NA TRBV18 TGTGCCAGCTTCGACGGCGGCTCTGGAAACACCATATATTTT CASFDGGSGNTIYF
few TRBJ2-2 NA TRBV7-2 TGTGCCAGCAGCTTAGCACTAGCTACCGGGGAGCTGTTTTTT CASSLALATGELFF
few TRBJ2-1 TRBD2 TRBV7-6 TGTGCCAGCAGCTTACGGACTAGCGGGACATCCTACAATGAGCAGTTCTTC CASSLRTSGTSYNEQFF
NA TRBJ2-3 TRBD1 TRBV14 TGTGCCAGCAGCTCGATAGGGACAGTCACAGATACGCAGTATTTT CASSSIGTVTDTQYF
many TRBJ2-6 NA TRBV25-1 TGTGCCAGCAGTGTAGTGAGGACCGACTCTGGGGCCAACGTCCTGACTTTC CASSVVRTDSGANVLTF
many TRBJ1-6 NA TRBV9 TGTGCCAGCAGCGTAGACGCCGGATTAGGGTCACCCCTCCACTTT CASSVDAGLGSPLHF
many TRBJ2-3 NA TRBV28 TGTGCCAGCAGTACCCGGGGAGAGCTCACAGATACGCAGTATTTT CASSTRGELTDTQYF
few TRBJ2-5 TRBD2 TRBV10-3 TGTGCCATCAGTGGGGACCTAGCGGGAGTAGGGAAGACCCAGTACTTC CAISGDLAGVGKTQYF
NA TRBJ2-7 NA TRBV7-8 TGTGCCAGCAGCGGACGGGTCTTTTTCTACGAGCAGTACTTC CASSGRVFFYEQYF
many TRBJ2-7 NA TRBV18 TGTGCCAGCTCACCAAGCAGCTGGTTGGAGCAGTACTTC CASSPSSWLEQYF
many TRBJ2-3 TRBD2 TRBV11-3 TGTGCCAGCAGCTCACGGGATAGCGGGAGAGGGGCCGATACGCAGTATTTT CASSSRDSGRGADTQYF
many TRBJ2-3 TRBD1 TRBV18 TGTGCCAGCTCACGGGGACAGGGGAGCACAGATACGCAGTATTTT CASSRGQGSTDTQYF
many TRBJ2-7 NA TRBV28 TGTGCCAGCAGTTCCTCCCCTCCGGGGACACGCTACGAGCAGTACTTC CASSSSPPGTRYEQYF
many TRBJ2-3 NA TRBV28 TGTGCCAGCAGTTTAAGGCACACAGATACGCAGTATTTT CASSLRHTDTQYF
few TRBJ2-1 NA TRBV20-1 TGCAGTGCTATCCGGACCCGCAATGAGCAGTTCTTC CSAIRTRNEQFF
few TRBJ2-5 NA TRBV29-1 TGCAGCGTTGAAGTCCAAGAGACCCAGTACTTC CSVEVQETQYF
NA TRBJ1-5 NA TRBV4-1 TGCGCCAGCAGCCAAGGGGTGAGGGAGCGGCGCAATCAGCCCCAGCATTTT CASSQGVRERRNQPQHF
many TRBJ2-7 NA TRBV20-1 TGCAGTGCTCCAAACACAGCCTACGAGCAGTACTTC CSAPNTAYEQYF